These 4 T cell receptor beta chains came from one sample sequenced in a study of identical twins. TCRdb re-derived calls from the 5' RACE reads in MiXCR, one entry per CDR3 protein. The data hold 1.5 million to 2 million distinct CDR3 sequences, with around 29% observed a single time. Material for sequencing was cord blood. The receptors derive from a newborn girl in good health.

The chain joins TRBV6-4 to TRBJ2-1; TRBD1 aligns across 8 bases. The CDR3 has 15 amino acids. Germline trimming cut 5 bases from V and 2 bases from J; bases unmatched to any gene: 5. Germline assignment: CDR1 MRHNA and CDR2 SNTAGT. DNA of the CDR3: TGTGCCAGCAGTTCCCACAGGGGGGCCTACAATGAGCAGTTCTTC. This translates into CASSSHRGAYNEQFF.

This chain links TRBV27 with TRBJ2-5; 9 bases map to TRBD2. J gave up 1 base and V 2 bases, and 5 bases lay outside the gene matches. Per germline, CDR1 MNHEY and CDR2 SMNVEV (reference sequence). The CDR3 has 16 residues. The CDR3 sequence: CASSLGASGIQETQYF. In DNA form, the CDR3 reads TGTGCCAGCAGTTTAGGCGCTAGCGGGATCCAAGAGACCCAGTACTTC.

Written as DNA, the CDR3 is TGCAGTGCTAGTAAAGCCCAGGGAGTCGAAAACATTCAGTACTTC. This gives the protein CSASKAQGVENIQYF. The chain is built from TRBV20-1 and TRBJ2-4; D possibly uses TRBD1 or TRBD2 (5 bases each). V lost 3 bases to trimming and J lost 5 bases, with 17 bases between them. The CDR3 runs to 15 residues. Germline CDR1 is DFQATT and CDR2 is SNEGSKA (reference sequence).

This clonotype is a singleton in its sample. The V and J genes are TRBV12-3 or TRBV12-4 and TRBJ2-7; TRBD2 agrees at 8 bases. V dropped 6 bases and J dropped 7; count of bases not matched to a gene: 11. The CDR3 sequence is 14 residues long. The CDR3 sequence is CASRLGLATGEQYF. In DNA form, the CDR3 reads TGTGCCAGCAGGCTTGGACTAGCTACGGGTGAGCAGTACTTC.